The 3 T cell receptor beta chains reported below all come from one sample, sequenced in a study of shared clonotypes between healthy human individuals (dated by TCRdb to 2020 to 2021). The receptor library was made with the immunoSEQ multiplex PCR assay. The immuneACCESS repertoire file appears here via TCRdb, limited to in-frame rearrangements. These files lack a portion of the clones; in checked studies, under half of the deficit traces to unresolved V genes, and the cause of the others is not known. Recorded for this sample are over 2 million clones; 85% to 95% of them occurred a single time. In total, the top ten clones hold 0.13% of the sample. Sequenced input: naive CD4+ T cells sorted from blood. The cell subset or site label corresponds to: CD45RA+ positively selected. The receptors here all came from a man between 18 and 29 years old in good health.

This clone was recorded only once. As DNA, the CDR3 is TGCGCCAGCAGCCCCGGACCGCCCTCTGGGGCCAACGTCCTGACTTTC. Translated: CASSPGPPSGANVLTF. The chain carries TRBV5-1 and TRBJ2-6, with D uncertain. The CDR3 covers 16 residues. Trimming shortened V by 4 bases and J by 0 bases, and 11 bases separated the two germline ends. Germline lookup yields CDR1 SGHRS and CDR2 YFSETQ. Drawing the rest from reference TRBV5-1 and TRBJ2-6, the complete variable domain is KAGVTQTPRYLIKTRGQQVTLSCSPISGHRSVSWYQQTPGQGLQFLFEYFSETQRNKGNFPGRFSGRQFSNSRSEMNVSTLELGDSALYLCASSPGPPSGANVLTFGAGSRLTVL.

A word on this clone: This same CDR3 is encoded by further DNA sequences in the sample. This chain links TRBV30 with TRBJ1-5; no clear D gene. The CDR3 loop spans 13 amino acids. CDR1 GTSNPN and CDR2 SVGIG come from the germline V gene (reference sequence). V gave up 0 bases and J gave up 5 bases, with 8 bases separating them. CDR3 nucleotide sequence: TGTGCCTGGAGTGTAGGAATCGATCAGCCCCAGCATTTT. Encoded protein: CAWSVGIDQPQHF.

The chain carries TRBV9 and TRBJ2-2, with D possibly matching TRBD1 (7 bases). V lost 5 bases, J lost 4 bases, and 9 bases lay in between. Germline V CDR1 and CDR2: SGDLS, YYNGEE. CDR3 length equals 13 residues. The CDR3 reads CASRRDSTGELFF. For the CDR3, the DNA is TGTGCCAGCAGGCGGGACAGCACCGGGGAGCTGTTTTTT.